The 20 T cell receptor beta chains reported below all come from one sample, sequenced in a study of OX40 agonist ivuxolimab in advanced cancers. Method: immunoSEQ multiplex PCR; TCRdb's copy keeps in-frame clones and lacks some. The table lists around 99,000 clones, under 95% of them singletons. Here the sequenced sample was CD4+ or CD8+ T cells sorted from blood, taken in a trial of the OX40 agonist ivuxolimab. The receptors originated from an adult with an advanced solid tumor such as melanoma, head and neck, liver or kidney cancer.

This clone occurred once. The chain joins TRBV30 to TRBJ1-1; no clear D. Germline V gives CDR1 GTSNPN, CDR2 SVGIG (reference sequence). Trimming took 4 bases from V and 1 from J, leaving 7 bases between them. CDR3 length: 12 residues. The CDR3 region has the DNA TGTGCCTGGACCCCCCGGAACACTGAAGCTTTCTTT. Translating gives CAWTPRNTEAFF.

The chain links TRBV7-3 to TRBJ2-5, with unresolved D. V was pared by 1 base and J by 1 base, with 7 bases between. Germline-derived CDR1 and CDR2 are SGHTA and FQGTGA. The CDR3 loop spans 14 amino acids. CDR3 in DNA: TGTGCCAGCAGCTTAAACGGGCTCCAAGAGACCCAGTACTTC. This sequence encodes CASSLNGLQETQYF.

V is TRBV5-6 and J is TRBJ2-5; no reliable D call. The CDR3 loop spans 15 amino acids. V was pared by 0 bases and J by 0 bases, with 9 bases between. Germline CDR1 SGHDT, CDR2 YYEEEE. CDR3 protein: CASSLVQMYQETQYF. As DNA, the CDR3 is TGTGCCAGCAGCTTGGTGCAGATGTACCAAGAGACCCAGTACTTC.

The DNA of the CDR3 is TGTGCCAGCAGTTTATCGGAGACGAACTACGAGCAGTACTTC. Protein sequence: CASSLSETNYEQYF. The chain joins TRBV27 to TRBJ2-7; no definite D call. The CDR3 is made up of 14 amino acids. Trimming shortened V by 0 bases and J by 3 bases, and 9 bases separated the two germline ends. The germline V gene encodes CDR1 MNHEY and CDR2 SMNVEV (reference sequence).

The J gene is TRBJ1-2, the V gene TRBV12-5; D perhaps matches TRBD1 (6 bases). This CDR3 spans 14 amino acids. CDR1 is LGHNT and CDR2 is FRNRAP in the germline V gene. The V gene lost 6 bases and the J gene lost 1 base, with 12 bases spanning the gap. In DNA form, the CDR3 reads TGTGCTAGTGGGGACTACAGGGTTAACTATGGCTACACCTTC. Encoded protein: CASGDYRVNYGYTF.

The chain employs TRBV28 and TRBJ2-2, with a possible D match to TRBD1 (6 bases). Germline lookup yields CDR1 MDHEN and CDR2 SYDVKM. This CDR3 has 15 amino acids. The V and J ends lost 2 bases and 4 bases respectively, with 11 bases between them. Written as DNA, the CDR3 is TGTGCCAGCAGTTTAGGTGGACAGAGCACCGGGGAGCTGTTTTTT. The encoded protein is CASSLGGQSTGELFF. Together with reference TRBV28 and TRBJ2-2, the CDR3 gives the full variable domain: DVKVTQSSRYLVKRTGEKVFLECVQDMDHENMFWYRQDPGLGLRLIYFSYDVKMKEKGDIPEGYSVSREKKERFSLILESASTNQTSMYLCASSLGGQSTGELFFGEGSRLTVL.

This sequence joins TRBV7-2 and TRBJ1-5; 7 bases fit TRBD1. Germline CDR1 reads SGHTA; CDR2 reads FQGNSA. V was clipped by 3 bases and J by 2 bases; unmatched bases: 4. CDR3 length equals 15 residues. The CDR3 loop reads CASSFDRAGNQPQHF. The CDR3 nucleotides are TGTGCCAGCAGCTTTGACAGGGCCGGCAATCAGCCCCAGCATTTT.

The chain is built from TRBV15 and TRBJ2-1; D gene ambiguous. Trimming removed 0 bases from V and 7 bases from J, with 7 bases in between. The germline gives CDR1 LNHNV, CDR2 YYDKDF (reference sequence). This CDR3 has 13 residues. The CDR3 nucleotides read TGTGCCACCAGCAGAGATCTTGAGAATGAGCAGTTCTTC. Its protein product is CATSRDLENEQFF.

This chain connects TRBV7-6 to TRBJ1-2, with 7 bases identical to TRBD1. Trimming cost V 5 bases and J 3 bases; bases outside gene matches: 6. This CDR3 contains 14 residues. Germline loops: CDR1 SGHVS, CDR2 FNYEAQ. This chain's CDR3 is CASSPYTGDYGYTF. The DNA for the CDR3 is TGTGCCAGCAGCCCCTACACAGGGGACTATGGCTACACCTTC. The full variable domain, its missing parts supplied by reference TRBV7-6 and TRBJ1-2, is GAGVSQSPRYKVTKRGQDVALRCDPISGHVSLYWYRQALGQGPEFLTYFNYEAQQDKSGLPNDRFSAERPEGSISTLTIQRTEQRDSAMYRCASSPYTGDYGYTFGSGTRLTVV.

V usage is TRBV7-9 and J usage is TRBJ1-1, with 8 bases identical to TRBD1. Looked up from germline, CDR1 is SEHNR and CDR2 is FQNEAQ (reference sequence). V was pared by 2 bases and J by 6 bases, with 8 bases of the junction left unmatched. CDR3 size: 15 residues. In DNA, the CDR3 is TGTGCCAGCAGCTTATCGCAGGGGGCCTTAGCTGAAGCTTTCTTT. Translated: CASSLSQGALAEAFF. The variable domain in full, with the rest retrieved from reference TRBV7-9 and TRBJ1-1, is DTGVSQNPRHKITKRGQNVTFRCDPISEHNRLYWYRQTLGQGPEFLTYFQNEAQLEKSRLLSDRFSAERPKGSFSTLEIQRTEQGDSAMYLCASSLSQGALAEAFFGQGTRLTVV.

This clone was counted a few times. V gene TRBV27 combines with J gene TRBJ1-1; 7 positions agree with TRBD1. This CDR3 contains 15 residues. The junction had 10 bases not matched to a gene; V was cut back by 6 bases and J by 3 bases. The V gene's germline CDR1 is MNHEY and CDR2 SMNVEV (reference sequence). CDR3 protein: CASSPLGGYDTEAFF. DNA of the CDR3: TGTGCCAGCAGCCCCTTAGGGGGCTATGACACTGAAGCTTTCTTT.

The chain has TRBV7-9 and TRBJ1-5, with D uncertain. From germline, CDR1 is SEHNR and CDR2 FQNEAQ (reference sequence). CDR3 length: 13 residues. The V gene lost 4 bases and the J gene lost 5 bases, with 9 bases spanning the gap. For the CDR3, the DNA is TGTGCCAGCAGCTCGACCACGCATCAGCCCCAGCATTTT. Its translation: CASSSTTHQPQHF.

This chain joins TRBV6-6 and TRBJ2-3; no firm D call. V dropped 7 bases and J dropped 0 bases, with 11 bases sitting between them. CDR1 and CDR2 (germline): MNHNY, SVGAGI (reference sequence). This CDR3 is built from 14 residues. Here the CDR3 reads CASIVSMSTDTQYF. In nucleotides, the CDR3 is TGTGCCAGCATCGTGAGTATGAGCACAGATACGCAGTATTTT.

The sample holds one count of this clone. V usage is TRBV6-6 and J usage is TRBJ2-3; 10 bases are a match to TRBD1. Trimming took 5 bases from V and 4 from J; bases not matched to a gene: 6. CDR1 is MNHNY and CDR2 is SVGAGI in the germline V gene (reference sequence). This CDR3 has 15 amino acids. CDR3 sequence reads: CASSTLTGGADTQYF. The CDR3 DNA reads as TGTGCCAGCAGTACATTGACAGGGGGCGCAGATACGCAGTATTTT.

There are many counts of this clone. The V and J genes are TRBV5-8 and TRBJ1-2; D is perhaps TRBD1 (6 bases). Germline V gene data show CDR1 as SGHTS and CDR2 as YDEGEE. V gave up 2 bases and J gave up 0 bases, with 11 bases separating them. This CDR3 comprises 15 residues. The CDR3: CASSFGQLANYGYTF. The CDR3 bases are TGTGCCAGCAGCTTTGGACAGTTGGCTAACTATGGCTACACCTTC. Combining the CDR3 with reference TRBV5-8 and TRBJ1-2 gives the whole variable domain EAGVTQSPTHLIKTRGQQATLRCSPISGHTSVYWYQQALGLGLQFLLWYDEGEERNRGNFPPRFSGRQFPNYSSELNVNALELEDSALYLCASSFGQLANYGYTFGSGTRLTVV.

The chain uses TRBV7-3 and TRBJ2-5, with TRBD2 identical over 7 bases. This CDR3 comprises 14 residues. Germline-derived CDR1 and CDR2 are SGHTA and FQGTGA. V lost 2 bases and J lost 2; bases outside the gene matches: 2. The CDR3 here is CASSLGGVQETQYF. The CDR3 DNA sequence: TGTGCCAGCAGCTTAGGGGGGGTACAAGAGACCCAGTACTTC.

The V and J genes are TRBV5-4 and TRBJ2-5; a possible D gene is TRBD1 (5 bases). Trimming removed 1 base at V and 4 bases at J, with 8 bases between. CDR3 size: 13 residues. Germline assignment: CDR1 SGHNT and CDR2 YYREEE (reference sequence). As DNA, the CDR3 is TGTGCCAGCAGCTTGAGGGGTGGAGAGACCCAGTACTTC. This translates into CASSLRGGETQYF.

The rearrangement joins TRBV28 to TRBJ1-5; a weak D match, TRBD1 (6 bases). CDR1 MDHEN and CDR2 SYDVKM come from the germline V gene. This CDR3 has 15 amino acids. Trimming removed 6 bases from V and 4 bases from J, with 16 bases in between. CDR3 amino acids: CASSLLGQGNQPQHF. The CDR3 region has the DNA TGTGCCAGCAGCCTCTTGGGCCAGGGGAATCAGCCCCAGCATTTT.

V and J are TRBV5-4 and TRBJ2-7; 12 bases line up with TRBD2. This CDR3 has 19 residues. The V gene end was trimmed by 0 bases and the J gene end by 4 bases; junction bases not matched to a gene: 14. CDR1 and CDR2 from the germline V gene are SGHNT and YYREEE (reference sequence). The CDR3 bases are TGTGCCAGCAGCTTGGACCTAGCGGGAGGGCCCTTGTTAAGTTACGAGCAGTACTTC. It yields the protein CASSLDLAGGPLLSYEQYF.

The chain is built from TRBV5-1 and TRBJ1-6; 10 nucleotides align to TRBD1. Germline V gene lookup returns CDR1 SGHRS and CDR2 YFSETQ. CDR3 length equals 14 residues. Unmatched junction bases numbered 3, after V lost 4 bases and J lost 8 bases. The CDR3 DNA reads TGCGCCAGCAGCGCCGGACAGGGGGATTCACCCCTCCACTTT. Protein product: CASSAGQGDSPLHF.